These 21 T cell receptor beta chains were all obtained from the same sample, sequenced in a study of OX40 agonist ivuxolimab in advanced cancers. Sequencing used immunoSEQ multiplex PCR; TCRdb keeps in-frame clones, though not all of them. Of about 120,000 clones listed, roughly nine tenths were seen once; the top ten hold more than 0.45%. This material consisted of CD4+ or CD8+ T cells sorted from blood, taken in a trial of the OX40 agonist ivuxolimab. These receptors were collected from an adult with an advanced solid tumor such as melanoma, head and neck, liver or kidney cancer.

CDR3 sequence: CATARGDRVSEAFF. CDR3 sequence (DNA): TGTGCCACTGCTCGGGGGGACAGGGTTTCTGAAGCTTTCTTT. J is TRBJ1-1 and V is TRBV10-3; 9 bases fit TRBD1. Germline V gene sequence: CDR1 ENHRY, CDR2 SYGVKD. This CDR3 comprises 14 residues. The V gene end was trimmed by 10 bases and the J gene end by 6 bases; junction bases not matched to a gene: 12.

V is TRBV7-3 and J is TRBJ2-5; D unresolved. The CDR3 is made up of 15 amino acids. With 1 base removed from V and 4 bases from J, the gap between germline ends came to 13 bases. The germline V gene encodes CDR1 SGHTA and CDR2 FQGTGA. The CDR3 bases are TGTGCCAGCAGCTTAATGCCCGGGTGGGGAGAGACCCAGTACTTC. Encoded protein: CASSLMPGWGETQYF.

The chain is built from TRBV7-9 and TRBJ2-1, with TRBD1 identical over 7 bases. The germline CDR1 and CDR2 sequences are SEHNR and FQNEAQ (reference sequence). Unmatched junction bases numbered 6, after V lost 4 bases and J lost 3 bases. There are 15 residues in the CDR3. The chain's CDR3 is CASSYRDSSYNEQFF. Written as DNA, the CDR3 is TGTGCCAGCAGCTACCGGGACAGCAGCTACAATGAGCAGTTCTTC.

The CDR3 protein is CAISDRPSGGSGELFF. DNA for the CDR3: TGTGCCATCAGTGACCGCCCTAGCGGGGGTTCCGGGGAGCTGTTTTTT. This chain uses TRBV10-3 with TRBJ2-2; 10 bases map to TRBD2. Germline V gene sequence: CDR1 ENHRY, CDR2 SYGVKD. The CDR3 spans 16 residues. V was clipped by 3 bases and J by 6 bases; unmatched bases: 7.

The V gene is TRBV6-1, the J gene TRBJ1-1, with D unresolved. This CDR3 spans 15 amino acids. Trimming shortened V by 6 bases and J by 1 base, and 15 bases separated the two germline ends. CDR1 is MNHNS, CDR2 SASEGT, per germline. This CDR3 reads CASSQGLTKNTEAFF. DNA for the CDR3: TGTGCCAGCAGCCAAGGACTGACCAAGAACACTGAAGCTTTCTTT.

In its sample, this clone was seen a few times. CDR3 DNA: TGTGCCTGGAGCGGCAGGTCAATGGCACCCCTCCACTTT. Protein: CAWSGRSMAPLHF. V and J are TRBV30 and TRBJ1-6; D is unclear. Germline CDR1 GTSNPN, CDR2 SVGIG (reference sequence). V gave up 3 bases and J gave up 11 bases, with 14 bases separating them. The CDR3 totals 13 residues.

The chain carries TRBV5-6 and TRBJ2-1; 8 positions match TRBD2. From germline, CDR1 is SGHDT and CDR2 YYEEEE. V lost 6 bases to trimming and J lost 6 bases; unmatched junction nucleotides: 8. The CDR3 loop spans 14 amino acids. The CDR3 loop reads CASNVAGPSNEQFF. The CDR3 nucleotides are TGTGCCAGCAACGTAGCGGGGCCATCCAATGAGCAGTTCTTC.

The CDR3 sequence is CASSPPGLVNSPLHF. The CDR3 nucleotides read TGTGCCAGCAGTCCTCCGGGACTGGTAAATTCACCCCTCCACTTT. The rearrangement uses TRBV28 and TRBJ1-6; D may be TRBD1 (5 bases). The V gene's germline CDR1 is MDHEN and CDR2 SYDVKM. The CDR3 spans 15 residues. V was trimmed by 5 bases and J by 7 bases, leaving 15 bases between them.

The J gene is TRBJ1-2, the V gene TRBV5-1; no clear D gene. Germline lookup yields CDR1 SGHRS and CDR2 YFSETQ. The CDR3 has 15 residues. V was pared by 0 bases and J by 1 base, with 10 bases between. The CDR3 spells CASSLADNSNYGYTF. In DNA, the CDR3 is TGCGCCAGCAGCTTGGCAGATAACAGTAACTATGGCTACACCTTC.

V usage is TRBV25-1 and J usage is TRBJ2-3; 7 bases match TRBD2. Germline V gene sequence: CDR1 MGHDK, CDR2 SYGVNS. The CDR3 length is 15 residues. V dropped 4 bases and J dropped 2; count of bases not matched to a gene: 6. This CDR3 is CASSVLGGNTDTQYF. In DNA form, the CDR3 reads TGTGCCAGCAGTGTTCTCGGGGGGAACACAGATACGCAGTATTTT. The variable domain in full, with the rest retrieved from reference TRBV25-1 and TRBJ2-3, is EADIYQTPRYLVIGTGKKITLECSQTMGHDKMYWYQQDPGMELHLIHYSYGVNSTEKGDLSSESTVSRIRTEHFPLTLESARPSHTSQYLCASSVLGGNTDTQYFGPGTRLTVL.

In the case of this clone: The sample has other DNA sequences that encode this CDR3 too. This chain uses TRBV7-2 with TRBJ1-6, with D unclear. The CDR3 has 17 residues. Trimming removed 0 bases at V and 0 bases at J, with 9 bases between. Germline CDR1 and CDR2: SGHTA and FQGNSA. This chain's CDR3 is CASSLANPSSYNSPLHF. The CDR3 bases are TGTGCCAGCAGCTTAGCAAATCCGAGCTCCTATAATTCACCCCTCCACTTT.

This clone was recorded once. This chain joins TRBV7-2 and TRBJ2-7; 8 positions match TRBD2. This CDR3 comprises 14 residues. J gave up 4 bases and V 4 bases, and 6 bases lay outside the gene matches. Germline V gene lookup returns CDR1 SGHTA and CDR2 FQGNSA. This CDR3 reads CASSSPGLGYEQYF. Here the CDR3 DNA reads TGTGCCAGCAGCTCACCGGGACTAGGATACGAGCAGTACTTC.

The chain carries TRBV28 and TRBJ1-3; D gene unclear. Looked up from germline, CDR1 is MDHEN and CDR2 is SYDVKM. This CDR3 comprises 14 residues. V was trimmed by 3 bases and J by 0 bases, leaving 6 bases between them. The CDR3: CASSLPFSGNTIYF. The DNA of the CDR3 is TGTGCCAGCAGTTTGCCGTTCTCTGGAAACACCATATATTTT.

J is TRBJ1-2 and V is TRBV29-1; D possibly corresponds to TRBD1 (6 bases). CDR3 length: 14 amino acids. Germline CDR1 is SQVTM and CDR2 is ANQGSEA. V lost 0 bases to trimming and J lost 8 bases, with 16 bases between them. The DNA of the CDR3 is TGCAGCGTTGAAGAGCTTGGGGGCCCGCGGGGCTACACCTTC. Residues: CSVEELGGPRGYTF.

V usage is TRBV19 and J usage is TRBJ1-2; 7 nucleotides agree with TRBD1. CDR1 is LNHDA and CDR2 is SQIVND in the germline V gene (reference sequence). CDR3 size: 15 residues. After removal of 6 bases from V and 3 bases from J, the junction contained 10 bases not matched to a gene. The CDR3 DNA reads TGTGCCAGTAGACAGACAGGGATGGGGTACTATGGCTACACCTTC. It is translated as CASRQTGMGYYGYTF.

This clone was seen only a few times. The V gene is TRBV10-2, the J gene TRBJ2-2, with TRBD2 matching 8 bases. V was pared by 2 bases and J by 5 bases, with 7 bases of the junction left unmatched. The CDR3 spans 16 residues. CDR1 is WSHSY, CDR2 SAAADI, per germline. This chain's CDR3 is CASSEPAGGRTGELFF. DNA of the CDR3: TGCGCCAGCAGTGAGCCCGCGGGGGGACGAACCGGGGAGCTGTTTTTT.

This clone was detected only a few times. The chain couples TRBV6-6 to TRBJ2-5, with TRBD1 matching 7 bases. Per the germline V gene, CDR1 is MNHNY and CDR2 is SVGAGI (reference sequence). J lost 2 bases, V lost 6 bases, and 3 bases had no gene match. The CDR3 runs to 13 residues. Here the CDR3 DNA reads TGTGCCAGCAGCCCGGGACAGCAAGAGACCCAGTACTTC. Amino acids: CASSPGQQETQYF.

This chain links TRBV12-2 with TRBJ1-3. TRBV12-2 is termed a pseudogene. CDR3 size: 16 residues. CDR3 in DNA: TGTGCAAGTCGCTTAGCGTTGGAAAGGCCAAGAAACACCATATATTTT. Encoded protein: CASRLALERPRNTIYF.

The chain uses TRBV29-1 and TRBJ1-1; D remains unclear. CDR1 is SQVTM, CDR2 ANQGSEA, per germline. Trimming stripped 4 bases from V and 0 bases from J, with 6 bases between. The CDR3 length is 12 residues. The CDR3 sequence: CSVGGMNTEAFF. For the CDR3, the DNA is TGCAGCGTTGGAGGTATGAACACTGAAGCTTTCTTT. Full variable domain (outside the CDR3, taken from reference TRBV29-1 and TRBJ1-1): SAVISQKPSRDICQRGTSLTIQCQVDSQVTMMFWYRQQPGQSLTLIATANQGSEATYESGFVIDKFPISRPNLTFSTLTVSNMSPEDSSIYLCSVGGMNTEAFFGQGTRLTVV.

The rearrangement uses TRBV6-5 and TRBJ2-3, with 8 positions matching TRBD1. J lost 3 bases, V lost 0 bases, and 5 bases had no gene match. The germline V gene has CDR1 MNHEY and CDR2 SVGAGI. The CDR3 contains 16 residues. The CDR3 nucleotides are TGTGCCAGCAGTTACTCCAGGGGGCCCACGACAGATACGCAGTATTTT. This codes for CASSYSRGPTTDTQYF.

This sequence joins TRBV2 and TRBJ1-1, with D tentatively TRBD1 (6 bases). The V gene lost 8 bases and the J gene lost 5 bases, with 15 bases spanning the gap. Germline V gene lookup returns CDR1 SNHLY and CDR2 FYNNEI. The CDR3 is 13 amino acids. The CDR3 nucleotides are TGTGCCAGCGGGATAAACAGGGAGACTGAAGCTTTCTTT. It specifies CASGINRETEAFF.